This T cell receptor (beta chain) is drawn from a study of blood T cell repertoires in COVID-19. For the study at large: Samples of COVID-19 (acute and convalescent) were obtained from the United States, Italy and Spain. Sample material is recorded as cDNA or gDNA derived from T cells, B-cell-depleted T cells, or PBMCs.

This clone has just one count. The V end lost 3 bases, the J end lost 1 base, and 10 bases lay between the germline ends. Germline V CDR1 and CDR2: ENHRY, SYGVKD. CDR3 size: 15 residues. Per the authors' pipeline: Scientists estimated how many nucleated cells there were by amplifying reference gene primers. The protocol was immunoSEQ multiplex PCR, while the TCRdb copy is restricted to in-frame clones and leaves out a portion. V and J calls and clone size are those listed in that table; D and trimming were worked out from the DNA. The sample lists 100,000 or so clones, just under 80% occurring once. The clonotype originates from a woman aged 70-85 years with acute or convalescent COVID-19. Material: peripheral blood. This chain connects TRBV10-3 to TRBJ1-5; D perhaps matches TRBD1 (6 bases). CDR3 amino acids: CAISEGGMSNQPQHF. In DNA form, the CDR3 reads TGTGCCATCAGTGAAGGGGGTATGAGCAATCAGCCCCAGCATTTT.